The present TCR beta chain was sequenced within a study of blood T cell repertoires in COVID-19 (dated by TCRdb to 2018 to 2021). A note on the overall study: Samples covering the acute and convalescent phases of COVID-19 were provided by collaborators in the United States, Italy and Spain. The material from the prospective study consisted of cDNA or gDNA derived from T cells, B-cell-depleted T cells, or PBMCs. The dataset comprised deeply sampled blood TCRbeta repertoires from subjects exposed to, actively infected with, or recovered from COVID-19. A freely available public database, intended as a resource for researchers studying the immune response to SARS-CoV-2, is where the repertoires were released. Samples came from the ongoing ImmuneRACE study (first 160 participants) plus 1,254 subjects from 6 global collaborators. The sample metadata nearly always contained a de-identified subject ID, COVID-19 status, age in years and sex. Where available, HLA class I and class II types were taken from metadata supplied by the sample provider and were not determined by assay-based typing. The research as a whole found: The quantity of clinical and demographic metadata differed by source and by participant and was supplied without curation.

Collaborating institutions collected whole blood in K2EDTA tubes following their own protocols. For TCRbeta analysis, collaborator samples were shipped as frozen whole blood, as isolated PBMCs, or as DNA extracted from either sample type. This clone has a handful of counts. It has no known antigen specificity. Per-nucleotide qualities are absent, and no much larger clonotype sits a single base away. Based on the germline V gene (reference sequence), the CDR1 and CDR2 sequences are SGHNT and YYREEE. Taken from cysteine to phenylalanine, the CDR3 has 14 residues. Only CDR3 DNA remains: 42 bases, in frame from the first base. Trimming removed 5 bases from V and 2 bases from J; the gene matches leave 4 bases unexplained. The immunoSEQ Assay, a bias-controlled multiplex PCR, was used to amplify TCRbeta CDR3 regions from genomic DNA. The study's own analysis went as follows. The number of nucleated cells in each sample was estimated from the amplification of reference gene primers within the assay. To quantify the absolute abundance of each unique TCRbeta CDR3 rearrangement, sequence reads were collapsed and filtered. For each sample, productive Simpson clonality was calculated as the square root of Simpson's diversity index across productive rearrangements. TCRdb took over this immuneACCESS table, retaining in-frame rearrangements with V and J assigned. Such tables are incomplete; in checked studies, under half of the missing clones stem from an unresolved V gene, and the remainder is unexplained. The V and J calls and the clone size are those of that table, but D and trimming were determined from the DNA. This sample lists about 72,000 clones; roughly 82% were detected once. Of the sample, about 17% falls within the top ten clones.

The sequenced material came from peripheral blood. This chain is built from TRBV5-4 and TRBJ1-5; 7 central bases correspond to TRBD1. The sequence came from a human donor in a cohort sampled during active COVID-19. The CDR3 sequence is CASRATGGNQPQHF. The DNA is TGTGCCAGCAGGGCTACAGGGGGCAATCAGCCCCAGCATTTT.